This entry is about one T cell receptor beta chain. Antigen: not known. The sort gate was single viable CD3+CD4+CD8-CD45RO+ cells for memory CD4+ T cells. The sample belongs to a study of memory CD4+ T cells and cytomegalovirus serostatus. Study-wide results and caveats: Median bootstrapped AUC for CMV status was about 0.95 originally, less than 0.92 US-trained.

In the original analysis: After removing out-of-frame reads, approximately 2 million distinct TCRbeta sequences remained. TCRdb's table, derived via immunoSEQ multiplex PCR, lists solely in-frame clones and lacks some. The V and J calls and the clone size are those of that table, but D and trimming were determined from the DNA. This sample has about 61,000 clones; approximately 78% occur once, and the top ten carry nearly 0.9%. Unmatched junction bases numbered 6, after V lost 0 bases and J lost 2 bases. CDR1 MNHEY and CDR2 SMNVEV come from the germline V gene (reference sequence). This CDR3 is built from 18 residues.

The V gene is TRBV27, the J gene TRBJ2-4; 11 positions match TRBD2. The sample comprised memory CD4+ T cells from blood. The receptor was isolated from an adult in good health and CMV-seronegative. The CDR3 spells CASSLSSPSGGTKNIQYF. The CDR3 DNA reads as TGTGCCAGCAGTTTATCCTCCCCTAGCGGGGGGACCAAAAACATTCAGTACTTC.